This T cell receptor beta chain is drawn from a study of blood T cell repertoires in COVID-19 (dated by TCRdb to 2018 to 2021). A note on the overall study: Samples covering the acute and convalescent phases of COVID-19 were provided by collaborators in the United States, Italy and Spain. The prospective study material was composed of cDNA or gDNA derived from T cells, B-cell-depleted T cells, or PBMCs. The samples were drawn from two sources: the first 160 participants of the ongoing ImmuneRACE study, and 950 to 1,500 subjects contributed by 6 global collaborators. The repertoires were made available in a free public database intended to serve as a resource for research on the immune response to SARS-CoV-2. The sample metadata nearly always contained a de-identified subject ID, COVID-19 status, age in years and sex. Where available, HLA class I and class II types were obtained from metadata supplied by the sample provider rather than from assay-based typing. The dataset comprised deeply sampled blood TCRbeta repertoires from subjects exposed to, actively infected with, or recovered from COVID-19. Broader findings and caveats from the paper: The quantity of clinical and demographic metadata differed by source and by participant and was supplied without curation.

Via the germline V gene, CDR1 is SQVTM and CDR2 ANQGSEA. The CDR3 measures 14 amino acids from cysteine to phenylalanine. The only DNA kept is the CDR3, 42 bases in frame from the first base. Clipping removes 5 bases from V and 5 bases from J, with 7 as the unmatched junction base count. Remarks on this clone: Its antigen remains unidentified. No base qualities exist here, and no much larger clone lies one base off it.

The immunoSEQ Assay, a bias-controlled multiplex PCR, was used to amplify TCRbeta CDR3 regions from genomic DNA. In the authors' own workflow: Within the assay, amplification of reference gene primers was used to estimate how many nucleated cells each sample contained. Sequence reads were collapsed and filtered to measure the absolute abundance of every unique TCRbeta CDR3 rearrangement. Productive Simpson clonality was computed per sample as the square root of Simpson's diversity index over productive rearrangements. TCRdb obtained this table from immuneACCESS and retained in-frame rearrangements with V and J assigned. These tables miss some clones; where compared with another copy, unresolved V genes account for less than half of the shortfall, and the remainder is unexplained. For V, J and clone size, that table is used; D and trimming come from the DNA. This sample is represented by over 200,000 clones; approximately 91% of them were singletons. The ten largest clonotypes hold about 1.2% of the sample.

Participants in the prospective study were aged about 18 to 100 years, lived in some 24 United States geographic areas, and enrolled through a virtual design. To assign participants to cohorts, the prospective study relied on clinical history that participants themselves reported in a screening survey and a study questionnaire. Each participant in the prospective study had whole blood, serum and a nasopharyngeal or oropharyngeal swab collected by mobile phlebotomists. Additional blood draws and questionnaires over an approximately 2-month period could optionally be provided by prospective study participants. Before DNA extraction, prospective study blood samples were shipped either frozen or at room temperature.

Sequenced: PBMCs or T cells enriched from blood (not recorded which). This receptor was taken from a human donor in a cohort exposed to, infected with or recovered from COVID-19 (not recorded which). The donor label of this sample is uncertain. The chain is assembled from TRBV29-1 and TRBJ1-5, with 9 junctional bases fitting TRBD1. CDR3 sequence: CSVSGQGFDQPQHF. The nucleotide sequence reads as follows: TGCAGCGTTTCTGGACAGGGGTTTGATCAGCCCCAGCATTTT.